The 2 T cell receptor beta chains given below trace back to one sample, sequenced in a study of blood T cells in healthy people across ages. Using a J-beta primer mix together with a sample-barcoded 5' primer, a second PCR was run for roughly 7 to 11 cycles. Using its own MiXCR run on the 5' RACE reads, TCRdb lists one record per CDR3 protein. The sample has around 1,500,000 distinct CDR3 sequences, around 39% seen once. Input material: blood. These receptor sequences come from a woman in her late teens or twenties in good health.

This sequence joins TRBV6-1 and TRBJ2-7, with D maybe TRBD1 (5 bases). V shed 4 bases and J shed 3 bases, with 10 bases lying between them. The CDR3 has 13 amino acids. Germline V lookup: CDR1 MNHNS, CDR2 SASEGT. In DNA, the CDR3 is TGTGCCAGCAGTGCCGCAGGGTACTACGAGCAGTACTTC. Its protein product is CASSAAGYYEQYF.

This chain links TRBV20-1 with TRBJ2-5; tentative D call: TRBD1 (6 bases). This CDR3 is 14 amino acids long. Germline values: CDR1 DFQATT, CDR2 SNEGSKA (reference sequence). V was cut by 5 bases and J by 1 base, with 14 bases left in between. CDR3 protein: CSAWDIGGQETQYF. CDR3 nucleotide sequence: TGCAGTGCTTGGGACATAGGGGGCCAAGAGACCCAGTACTTC.